This record concerns one T cell receptor (beta chain) sequence. These data belong to a study of blood T cell repertoires in COVID-19. Overall study: Samples of COVID-19 (acute and convalescent) were obtained from the United States, Italy and Spain. PBMCs, B-cell-depleted T cells, or T cells provided the cDNA or gDNA that made up the material.

In the study's own analysis: Amplifying reference gene primers gave estimates of nucleated cell counts. Produced via immunoSEQ multiplex PCR; TCRdb's table is partial and in-frame only. The V and J calls and clone size are taken from that table; D and trimming were inferred from the DNA. The sample records hundreds of thousands of clones, roughly 87% being singletons. Per germline, CDR1 SGHNT and CDR2 YYREEE (reference sequence). This CDR3 is 15 amino acids long. Unmatched junction bases numbered 6, after V lost 3 bases and J lost 5 bases. Researchers sorted participants into cohorts using their self-reported clinical history.

The chain has TRBV5-4 and TRBJ2-5; 11 nucleotides line up with TRBD2. The sample taken for sequencing was PBMCs or T cells enriched from blood (not recorded which). The receptor comes from a woman aged 18-29 years who had recovered from COVID-19. CDR3 sequence: CASSSTSGAGETQYF. Here the CDR3 DNA reads TGTGCCAGCAGCTCGACTAGCGGGGCCGGGGAGACCCAGTACTTC.